This note documents a single T cell receptor beta chain sequence. This sample was taken from a study of control samples from healthy donors and cancer patients. The CDR3 length is 13 residues. Germline V gene sequence: CDR1 LNHDA, CDR2 SQIVND (reference sequence). Trimming removed 7 bases at V and 6 bases at J, with 14 bases between. Sequencing used immunoSEQ multiplex PCR; TCRdb keeps in-frame clones, though not all of them. The table has 65,000 to 90,000 clones, approximately 89% seen once; the top ten hold around 18%. The sequencing sample was made of blood. The source of this sequence is a man aged 45 to 65 in good health. The chain joins TRBV19 to TRBJ2-3, with D possibly called TRBD1 or TRBD2 (5 bases each). CDR3 in DNA: TGTGCCAGTACGAGGGGCCTAATGGATACGCAGTATTTT. Translating gives CASTRGLMDTQYF.